Shown below are 8 T cell receptor beta chains from a single sample sequenced in a study of blood T cell repertoires in COVID-19. Data came from immunoSEQ multiplex PCR; TCRdb stores just in-frame clones and leaves some out. The sample includes some 87,000 clones, 81% of them seen just once. Sample: peripheral blood. These receptors originate from a man of 80 years or more with active or convalescent COVID-19.

V gene TRBV18 combines with J gene TRBJ2-7; 7 bases agree with TRBD2. The V segment lost 1 base and the J segment 4 bases; nucleotides outside the gene matches: 13. The CDR3 covers 17 residues. CDR1 and CDR2 from the germline V gene are KGHSH and LQKENI. CDR3 residues: CASSPQSIGTGGYEQYF. CDR3 DNA sequence: TGTGCCAGCTCACCACAGTCTATTGGGACGGGGGGTTACGAGCAGTACTTC.

The rearrangement joins TRBV19 to TRBJ1-1; D gene ambiguous. Trimming took off 5 bases at V and 5 bases at J, with 12 bases between the two ends. The CDR3 sequence is 13 residues long. CDR1 and CDR2 from the germline V gene are LNHDA and SQIVND (reference sequence). CDR3 sequence reads: CASSLGDETEAFF. The CDR3 coding sequence is TGTGCCAGTAGTTTGGGAGACGAGACTGAAGCTTTCTTT. Variable domain in full (rest from reference TRBV19 and TRBJ1-1): DGGITQSPKYLFRKEGQNVTLSCEQNLNHDAMYWYRQDPGQGLRLIYYSQIVNDFQKGDIAEGYSVSREKKESFPLTVTSAQKNPTAFYLCASSLGDETEAFFGQGTRLTVV.

This clone was seen at least ten times. This chain connects TRBV2 to TRBJ2-7; the match to TRBD1 covers 7 bases. Germline-derived CDR1 and CDR2 are SNHLY and FYNNEI. The CDR3 loop spans 14 amino acids. V was pared by 4 bases and J by 1 base, with 4 bases of the junction left unmatched. The CDR3, as DNA: TGTGCCAGCAGTGGGGACAGTTTGTCCTACGAGCAGTACTTC. It translates to CASSGDSLSYEQYF.

This sequence joins TRBV27 and TRBJ1-1; no clear D gene. This CDR3 spans 13 amino acids. V was trimmed by 3 bases and J by 1 base, leaving 6 bases between them. Per germline, CDR1 MNHEY and CDR2 SMNVEV (reference sequence). Here the CDR3 reads CASSFAENTEAFF. The CDR3 coding sequence is TGTGCCAGCAGTTTCGCGGAGAACACTGAAGCTTTCTTT.

CDR3 region: CASSQSAGRGYTF. Here the CDR3 DNA reads TGTGCCAGCAGCCAATCGGCAGGGCGCGGCTACACCTTC. The rearrangement links TRBV16 to TRBJ1-2; tentatively, D is TRBD1 (5 bases). Trimming shortened V by 0 bases and J by 8 bases, and 10 bases separated the two germline ends. The CDR3 runs to 13 residues. Looked up from germline, CDR1 is KGHSY and CDR2 is FQNENV.

The chain joins TRBV11-3 to TRBJ2-2; 7 positions agree with TRBD1. Germline trimming cut 5 bases from V and 3 bases from J; bases unmatched to any gene: 9. From germline, CDR1 is SGHNT and CDR2 YENEEA. CDR3 length: 16 residues. CDR3 protein: CASSPGTVDYTGELFF. The CDR3 DNA reads as TGTGCCAGCAGCCCGGGGACAGTCGACTACACCGGGGAGCTGTTTTTT.

In this sample, this clone turned up many times. The chain recombines TRBV5-4 with TRBJ2-5; 7 positions match TRBD2. V was pared by 0 bases and J by 5 bases, with 7 bases of the junction left unmatched. This CDR3 is 15 amino acids long. Germline-derived CDR1 and CDR2 are SGHNT and YYREEE (reference sequence). CDR3 nucleotides: TGTGCCAGCAGCTTGGCCGCGGGGGTCGGGGAGACCCAGTACTTC. This translates into CASSLAAGVGETQYF.

The V and J genes are TRBV9 and TRBJ2-2; 8 bases map to TRBD1. Trimming removed 0 bases from V and 3 bases from J; junction bases left unmatched: 4. There are 16 residues in the CDR3. CDR1 SGDLS and CDR2 YYNGEE come from the germline V gene. CDR3 coding DNA: TGTGCCAGCAGCGTAGCAGGGGGCACGCACACCGGGGAGCTGTTTTTT. Translated, it gives CASSVAGGTHTGELFF.